The rows below give T cell receptor beta chains drawn from one sample of a study of identical twins. TCRdb reanalysed the 5' RACE reads using MiXCR and keeps one entry per CDR3 protein. This table has roughly 250,000 distinct CDR3 sequences, roughly an eighth appearing once. The sequenced material came from memory (CD45RO+) T cells sorted from blood. These TCRs come from a young woman in good health. CDR3s include the opening cysteine and the closing phenylalanine or tryptophan. The D gene is left open where the match is weak. A clone size is listed for some rows: how often the clone was seen (once, few, many), or a class if it is expanded.

TRBD2 TRBJ2-1 TRBV6-5 few TGTGCCAGCAGTTCCATTAGCGGGGGAGACAATGAGCAGTTCTTC CASSSISGGDNEQFF
TRBD2 TRBJ2-1 TRBV6-2/TRBV6-3 many TGTGCCAGCAGCCCAGTACATGGACGACTAGCGGCGTACAATGAGCAGTTCTTC CASSPVHGRLAAYNEQFF
TRBD1 TRBJ2-2 TRBV12-3/TRBV12-4 few TGTGCCAGCAGTTTCAGGGGGCCGTTGGCCGGGGAGCTGTTTTTT CASSFRGPLAGELFF
NA TRBJ1-1 TRBV29-1 few TGCAGCGTTGATCACAGGACCGGAAAAATGAACACTGAAGCTTTCTTT CSVDHRTGKMNTEAFF
NA TRBJ1-4 TRBV29-1 few TGCAGCGTCCCCCGGACAGACCTTGAAAAACTGTTTTTT CSVPRTDLEKLFF
TRBD2 TRBJ2-2 TRBV20-1 NA TGCAGTGCTAGAGATTTCCTAGCGGTGAACACCGGGGAGCTGTTTTTT CSARDFLAVNTGELFF
TRBD1 TRBJ2-7 TRBV7-8 few TGTGCCAGCAGCCTCACGAGGGGGCCCTCTCCGACCTACGAGCAGTACTTC CASSLTRGPSPTYEQYF
NA TRBJ1-4 TRBV5-1 few TGCGCCAGCAGCGTCGAGGGGGAAAAACTGTTTTTT CASSVEGEKLFF
NA TRBJ2-3 TRBV10-3 NA TGTGCCATCAGTGATGGCGTTACGCAGTATTTT CAISDGVTQYF
TRBD1 TRBJ1-2 TRBV7-2 few TGTGCCAGCACCCCCGACAGGGCGGTTTCTAACTATGGCTACACCTTC CASTPDRAVSNYGYTF
TRBD1 TRBJ2-3 TRBV5-1 few TGCGCCAGCACCAGGACAGGGCGGCAGTATTTT CASTRTGRQYF
TRBD2 TRBJ2-1 TRBV4-1 few TGCGCCAGCAGCCAAATAACGGGACTAGCGGGAGCGGGGTCCTACAATGAGCAGTTCTTC CASSQITGLAGAGSYNEQFF
NA TRBJ2-1 TRBV5-1 few TGCGCCAGCGGATCAGTGGGGGGAGTTGAAGAGCAGCAGTTCTTC CASGSVGGVEEQQFF
NA TRBJ1-5 TRBV2 few TGTGCCAGCAGTGTGAGACAGGGCAATCAGCCCCAGCATTTT CASSVRQGNQPQHF
TRBD2 TRBJ2-2 TRBV20-1 NA TGCAGTGCTAAGCGGGGGGGCCACGACGGGGAGCTGTTTTTT CSAKRGGHDGELFF
NA TRBJ2-3 TRBV10-3 NA TGTGCCATCAGTGACGGCAGCACAGATACGCAGTATTTT CAISDGSTDTQYF
NA TRBJ1-6 TRBV20-1 NA TGCAGTGCTAGCCGTATGGGGGTTAATTCACCCCTCCACTTT CSASRMGVNSPLHF
NA TRBJ2-2 TRBV27 few TGTGCCAGCAGTCCTCTACAGGTGTCCGGGGAGCTGTTTTTT CASSPLQVSGELFF
TRBD1 TRBJ1-1 TRBV20-1 few TGCAGTGCCCCCAGGGGGGGTATGAACACTGAAGCTTTCTTT CSAPRGGMNTEAFF
TRBD2 TRBJ2-5 TRBV3-1 few TGTGCCAGCAGCCGTTCTCTAGCGGGGGAGACCCAGTACTTC CASSRSLAGETQYF
NA TRBJ1-1 TRBV6-1 NA TGTGCCAGCACCCTACAAGGGGTGAACACTGAAGCTTTCTTT CASTLQGVNTEAFF
NA TRBJ1-5 TRBV25-1 NA TGTGCCAGCAGGGGCGAAGGGAATCAGCCCCAGCATTTT CASRGEGNQPQHF
NA TRBJ1-2 TRBV20-1 NA TGCAGTGCTAGAGTAGATAGGGTATATGGCTACACCTTC CSARVDRVYGYTF
NA TRBJ2-2 TRBV20-1 few TGCAGTGCTAGAGATTCGGGTCGGGGAGCCGGCACCGGGGAGCTGTTTTTT CSARDSGRGAGTGELFF
NA TRBJ2-3 TRBV20-1 many TGCAGTGCTAGGGGGGGCGAGTATACGCAGTATTTT CSARGGEYTQYF
NA TRBJ2-5 TRBV11-2 NA TGTGCCAGCAGCCCCGGGGGTTACGAGACCCAGTACTTC CASSPGGYETQYF
TRBD2 TRBJ2-7 TRBV2 NA TGTGCCAGTAGGACTAGCGGGAGTGTGGAGCAGTACTTC CASRTSGSVEQYF
NA TRBJ1-2 TRBV29-1 few TGCAGCGTTGATGAGGGCAGGGTCTATGGCTACACCTTC CSVDEGRVYGYTF
TRBD1 TRBJ2-7 TRBV5-4 NA TGTGCCAGCAGCTTGGAGGGGGCTTCGCGCGAGCAGTACTTC CASSLEGASREQYF
NA TRBJ2-5 TRBV7-9 few TGTGCCAGCAGCCACCTAGAAGAGACCCAGTACTTC CASSHLEETQYF
TRBD1 TRBJ1-5 TRBV6-2/TRBV6-3 few TGTGCCAGCAGAGGACAGGGACCGAATCAGCCCCAGCATTTT CASRGQGPNQPQHF
NA TRBJ1-1 TRBV2 few TGTGCCAGCGGAACCCGATCTACTGGGAACACTGAAGCTTTCTTT CASGTRSTGNTEAFF
NA TRBJ2-5 TRBV18 few TGTGCCAGCTCACCACGGGACCTAGAGACCCAGTACTTC CASSPRDLETQYF
NA TRBJ2-1 TRBV12-3/TRBV12-4 few TGTGCCAGCAGGGGAGTTGGGGGTTCCTACAATGAGCAGTTCTTC CASRGVGGSYNEQFF
NA TRBJ2-3 TRBV7-3 few TGTGCCAGCAGCTTAGGGCCTGCAGATACGCAGTATTTT CASSLGPADTQYF
TRBD2 TRBJ2-3 TRBV12-3/TRBV12-4 many TGTGCCAGCAGCATAGCGGGAGGAGTGACAGATACGCAGTATTTT CASSIAGGVTDTQYF
NA TRBJ2-3 TRBV27 few TGTGCCAGCAGTTTAAGAGGGCGGGCGCAGTATTTT CASSLRGRAQYF
NA TRBJ1-1 TRBV20-1 NA TGCAGTGCCCAGGCAGGGACCTGGTCTGAAGCTTTCTTT CSAQAGTWSEAFF
NA TRBJ2-7 TRBV20-1 few TGCAGTGCTAGTCGGCTCGGGGACGAGCAGTACTTC CSASRLGDEQYF
NA TRBJ2-3 TRBV5-6 NA TGTGCCAGCAGTAGACCTAGCACAGATACGCAGTATTTT CASSRPSTDTQYF
NA TRBJ1-1 TRBV7-9 few TGTGCCAGCAGCTTAGCCGGGATTCAAACTGAAGCTTTCTTT CASSLAGIQTEAFF
TRBD2 TRBJ2-1 TRBV20-1 few TGCAGTGCTAGAGATCCGGCAGCGGGGAGCTACAATGAGCAGTTCTTC CSARDPAAGSYNEQFF
NA TRBJ2-1 TRBV7-3 few TGTGCCAGCAGCTTACAGGGTGGGCATAGAAATGAGCAGTTCTTC CASSLQGGHRNEQFF
TRBD2 TRBJ2-1 TRBV6-1 many TGTGCCAGCAGCCGAGCGGGGGGATCCAATGAGCAGTTCTTC CASSRAGGSNEQFF
NA TRBJ2-3 TRBV6-4 many TGTGCCAGCAGCGACGGATCCACAGATACGCAGTATTTT CASSDGSTDTQYF
NA TRBJ2-2 TRBV5-6 many TGTGCCTCTCACTTTAGCGGAAGGAGGGACACCGGGGAGCTGTTTTTT CASHFSGRRDTGELFF
NA TRBJ1-4 TRBV5-1 NA TGCGCCAGCAGCTTGGCGAAAAACACGAATGAAAAACTGTTTTTT CASSLAKNTNEKLFF
NA TRBJ2-5 TRBV20-1 few TGCAGTGCTACGAGAAGCACAGAGACCCAGTACTTC CSATRSTETQYF
NA TRBJ1-1 TRBV5-1 NA TGCGCCAGCAGCCTCCGTTCGGAGGCAGACACTGAAGCTTTCTTT CASSLRSEADTEAFF
TRBD1 TRBJ2-7 TRBV4-3 few TGCGCCAGCAGCCAAGAAGGGACAGGGTTTGGTGAGCAGTACTTC CASSQEGTGFGEQYF
NA TRBJ2-1 TRBV2 few TGTGCCAGCAGTGCGAGTGGAGCGGCGTCCTACAATGAGCAGTTCTTC CASSASGAASYNEQFF
NA TRBJ2-7 TRBV20-1 many TGCAGTGCTCCGGACCAGCGCTACGAGCAGTACTTC CSAPDQRYEQYF
NA TRBJ2-6 TRBV3-1 few TGTGCCAGCAGCCAATTCTCTGGGGCCAACGTCCTGACTTTC CASSQFSGANVLTF
TRBD2 TRBJ2-3 TRBV11-2 many TGTGCCACATCCGGAACTAGCGGGGTATACTACTCCACAGATACGCAGTATTTT CATSGTSGVYYSTDTQYF
NA TRBJ1-1 TRBV20-1 NA TGCAGTGCTTTCATAAAGAACACTGAAGCTTTCTTT CSAFIKNTEAFF
TRBD2 TRBJ2-1 TRBV6-5 many TGTGCCAGCAGTTATTCCTTAGCGGGGGGGCTCCATGAGCAGTTCTTC CASSYSLAGGLHEQFF
TRBD2 TRBJ2-1 TRBV6-1 few TGTGCCAGCAGCCTGATAGCGGGCTCCTACAATGAGCAGTTCTTC CASSLIAGSYNEQFF